These T cell receptor beta chains were read from a single sample in a study of technical replicates of blood from a handful of donors. The repertoire was sequenced with immunoSEQ multiplex PCR; TCRdb's copy has only in-frame clones and lacks some. The sample contains tens of thousands of clones, approximately 91% of which appear only once. The sequenced sample was T cells isolated from PBMCs. The receptors were sampled from a human donor in good health. CDR3s include the opening cysteine and the closing phenylalanine or tryptophan. Rows may omit the clone size; those that give it use once, few, many or a size class.

v_call,j_call,clone_size,cdr3_aa
TRBV5-1,TRBJ2-5,-,CASSLDGTAQETQYF
TRBV27,TRBJ2-7,-,CASSTTRTGPSYEQYF
TRBV19,TRBJ2-7,once,CASRIRGASDEQYF
TRBV2,TRBJ2-3,-,CASRWTLSTDTQYF
TRBV28,TRBJ2-1,few,CASSLFDRDYSYNEQFF
TRBV2,TRBJ2-2,-,CASNPESNTGELFF
TRBV9,TRBJ2-1,-,CASSVGTSGSEQFF
TRBV2,TRBJ2-7,-,CASSDPAGLQYF
TRBV19,TRBJ2-7,-,CASSNSRGYEQYF
TRBV27,TRBJ2-3,-,CASSFLAGLSTDTQYF
TRBV12-5,TRBJ1-1,-,CASGQANTEAFF
TRBV7-9,TRBJ2-2,-,CASSLALAGGSTGELFF
TRBV19,TRBJ2-7,-,CASGSSYEQYF
TRBV9,TRBJ2-2,-,CASSSSGTGPGELFF
TRBV27,TRBJ1-2,-,CASSLYGDSIYGYTF
TRBV6-1,TRBJ1-2,-,CASSEGGGNYGYTF
TRBV30,TRBJ2-4,once,CAWSGGKGDIQYF
TRBV10-3,TRBJ2-7,-,CAISAPRQGLYEQYF
TRBV27,TRBJ2-1,-,CASSRDRARVEQFF
TRBV5-1,TRBJ2-3,-,CASSFSGSTDTQYF
TRBV5-6,TRBJ1-1,-,CASRVQGDTEAFF
TRBV7-2,TRBJ2-7,-,CASSPGLAGDPLEQYF
TRBV5-1,TRBJ2-7,-,CASRGTGVYEQYF
TRBV21-1,TRBJ2-4,-,CASSLFKTGRDSPTAKNIQYF
TRBV5-1,TRBJ2-3,-,CASSRKTSGDSTDTQYF
TRBV6-5,TRBJ2-7,-,CASSYSVQGSYEQYF
TRBV5-4,TRBJ2-5,-,CASSSTGQETQYF
TRBV6-4,TRBJ1-2,-,CASSRTRLIRGYTF
TRBV5-6,TRBJ2-1,-,CASSFGTTNEQFF
TRBV29-1,TRBJ2-7,-,CSVALPPHRNEQYF
TRBV10-1,TRBJ2-7,-,CASSDERIYEQYF
TRBV11-3,TRBJ2-7,-,CASSLFELSHEQYF
TRBV5-6,TRBJ1-4,-,CASSFFFGQPNEKLFF
TRBV2,TRBJ2-1,-,CASSESLAEYNEQFF
TRBV5-1,TRBJ2-5,once,CASSQWRPEETQYF
TRBV10-2,TRBJ2-5,-,CASRGSGLAGDF
TRBV7-2,TRBJ2-1,-,CASSWRDFASPNEQFF
TRBV4-3,TRBJ1-2,-,CASSQVSTSRGYTF
TRBV2,TRBJ2-7,few,CASTLRGDEQYF
TRBV4-1,TRBJ2-1,-,CASSHLREAYNEQFF
TRBV5-4,TRBJ2-7,-,CASSRDRGYEQYF
TRBV4-1,TRBJ2-1,-,CASSQVDLGLAGANEQFF
TRBV11-3,TRBJ1-1,-,CASSGRTGNTEAFF
TRBV30,TRBJ1-4,-,CAANLGRQLNEKLFF
TRBV5-6,TRBJ1-4,-,CASSPLGTNEKLFF
TRBV2,TRBJ2-2,-,CASGMGTTGELFF
TRBV10-3,TRBJ2-3,-,CATGGREGSTDTQYF